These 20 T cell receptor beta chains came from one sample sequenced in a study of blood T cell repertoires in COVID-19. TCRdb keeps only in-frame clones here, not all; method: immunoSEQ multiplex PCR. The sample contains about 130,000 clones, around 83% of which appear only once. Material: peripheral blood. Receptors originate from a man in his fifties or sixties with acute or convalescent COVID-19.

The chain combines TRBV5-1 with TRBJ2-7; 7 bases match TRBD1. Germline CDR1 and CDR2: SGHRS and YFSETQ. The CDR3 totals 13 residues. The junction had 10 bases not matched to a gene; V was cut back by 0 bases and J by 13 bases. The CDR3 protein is CASSLGGQLGYYF. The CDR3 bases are TGCGCCAGCAGCTTGGGGGGACAGCTCGGGTACTACTTC.

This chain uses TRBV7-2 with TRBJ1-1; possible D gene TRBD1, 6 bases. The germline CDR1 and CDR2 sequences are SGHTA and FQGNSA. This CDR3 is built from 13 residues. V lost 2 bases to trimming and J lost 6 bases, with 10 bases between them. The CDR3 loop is CASSLRTVSEAFF. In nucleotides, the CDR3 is TGTGCCAGCAGCTTAAGGACAGTGTCTGAAGCTTTCTTT.

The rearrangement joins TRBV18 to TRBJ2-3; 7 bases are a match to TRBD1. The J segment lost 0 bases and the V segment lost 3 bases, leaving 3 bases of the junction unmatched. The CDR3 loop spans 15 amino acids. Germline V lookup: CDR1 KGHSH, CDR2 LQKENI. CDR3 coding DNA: TGTGCCAGCTCACCCTGGGACAGCAGCACAGATACGCAGTATTTT. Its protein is CASSPWDSSTDTQYF.

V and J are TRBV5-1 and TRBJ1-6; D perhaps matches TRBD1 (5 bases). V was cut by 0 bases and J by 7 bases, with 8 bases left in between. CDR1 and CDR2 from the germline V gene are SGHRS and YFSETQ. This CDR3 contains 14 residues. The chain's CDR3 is CASSLVDTNSPLHF. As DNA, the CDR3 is TGCGCCAGCAGCTTGGTGGACACCAATTCACCCCTCCACTTT.

CDR3 bases: TGTGCCAGCAGTTACGGGTTGCTAGCGGGACAAGAGACCCAGTACTTC. It translates to CASSYGLLAGQETQYF. The rearrangement uses TRBV6-5 and TRBJ2-5; 9 bases line up with TRBD2. Germline CDR1 is MNHEY and CDR2 is SVGAGI. Trimming took 2 bases from V and 2 from J; bases not matched to a gene: 6. This CDR3 spans 16 amino acids.

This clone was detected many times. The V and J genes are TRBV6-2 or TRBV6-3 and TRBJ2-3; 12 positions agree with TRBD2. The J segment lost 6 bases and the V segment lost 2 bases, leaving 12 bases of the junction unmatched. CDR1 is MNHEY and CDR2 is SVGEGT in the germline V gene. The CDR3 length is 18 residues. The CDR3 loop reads CASSYGGLAGGPSDTQYF. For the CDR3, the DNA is TGTGCCAGCAGTTACGGAGGTCTAGCGGGAGGGCCATCCGATACGCAGTATTTT.

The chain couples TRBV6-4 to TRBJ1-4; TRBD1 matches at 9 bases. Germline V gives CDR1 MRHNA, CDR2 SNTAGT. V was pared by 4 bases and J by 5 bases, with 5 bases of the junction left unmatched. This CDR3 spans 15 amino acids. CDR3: CASSAGTGRNEKLFF. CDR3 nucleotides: TGTGCCAGCAGTGCCGGGACAGGGCGAAATGAAAAACTGTTTTTT.

The CDR3 loop reads CASSSALAVLGVYF. In nucleotides, the CDR3 is TGTGCCAGCTCGTCGGCACTAGCGGTCCTCGGGGTGTACTTC. The chain recombines TRBV18 with TRBJ2-7, with 8 bases matching TRBD2. The germline CDR1 and CDR2 sequences are KGHSH and LQKENI. With V trimmed by 6 bases and J by 12 bases, 16 bases remained unmatched. The CDR3 is 14 amino acids.

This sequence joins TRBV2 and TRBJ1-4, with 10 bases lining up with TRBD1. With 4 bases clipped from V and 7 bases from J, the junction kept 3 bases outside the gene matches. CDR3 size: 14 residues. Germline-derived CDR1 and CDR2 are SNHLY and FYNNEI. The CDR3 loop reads CASSGGQGSEKLFF. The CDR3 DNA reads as TGTGCCAGCAGTGGGGGACAGGGGAGTGAAAAACTGTTTTTT.

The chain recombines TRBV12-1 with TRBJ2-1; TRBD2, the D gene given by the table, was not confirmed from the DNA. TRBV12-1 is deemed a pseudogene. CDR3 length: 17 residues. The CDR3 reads CANPGQWEGSSYNEQFF. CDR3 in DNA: TGTGCCAACCCCGGGCAGTGGGAGGGGAGCTCCTACAATGAGCAGTTCTTC.

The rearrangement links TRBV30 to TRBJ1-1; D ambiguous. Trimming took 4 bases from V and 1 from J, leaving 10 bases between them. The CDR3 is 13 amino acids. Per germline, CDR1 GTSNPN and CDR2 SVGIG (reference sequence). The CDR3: CAWNEAGNTEAFF. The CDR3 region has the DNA TGTGCCTGGAACGAGGCGGGGAACACTGAAGCTTTCTTT.

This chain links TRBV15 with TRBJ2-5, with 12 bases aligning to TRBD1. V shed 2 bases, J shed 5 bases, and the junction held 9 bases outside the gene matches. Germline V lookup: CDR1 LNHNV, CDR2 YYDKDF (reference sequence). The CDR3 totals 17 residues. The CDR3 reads CATSRSPGQGARETQYF. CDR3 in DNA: TGTGCCACCAGCAGATCTCCGGGACAGGGGGCGAGGGAGACCCAGTACTTC.

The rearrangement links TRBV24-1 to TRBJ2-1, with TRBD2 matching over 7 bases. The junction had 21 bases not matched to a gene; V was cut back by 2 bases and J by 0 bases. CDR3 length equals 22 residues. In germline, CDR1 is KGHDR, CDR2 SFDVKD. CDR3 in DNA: TGTGCCACCAGTGATTCCAACCCGGAGGGCGGGAGAGGAGGGAGCTCCTACAATGAGCAGTTCTTC. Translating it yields CATSDSNPEGGRGGSSYNEQFF.

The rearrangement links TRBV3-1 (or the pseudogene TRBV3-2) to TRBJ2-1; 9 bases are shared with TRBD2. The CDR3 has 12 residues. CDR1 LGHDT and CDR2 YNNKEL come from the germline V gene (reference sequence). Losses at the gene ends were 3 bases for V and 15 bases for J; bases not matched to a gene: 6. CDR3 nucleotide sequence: TGTGCCAGCAGCCATAGAAGCGGGAGGACGTTCTTC. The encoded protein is CASSHRSGRTFF.

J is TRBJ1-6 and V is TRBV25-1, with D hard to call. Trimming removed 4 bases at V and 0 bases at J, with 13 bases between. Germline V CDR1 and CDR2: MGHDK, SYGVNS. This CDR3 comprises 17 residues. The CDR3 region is CASSAATWSSYNSPLHF. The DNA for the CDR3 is TGTGCCAGCAGTGCCGCCACCTGGAGCTCCTATAATTCACCCCTCCACTTT.

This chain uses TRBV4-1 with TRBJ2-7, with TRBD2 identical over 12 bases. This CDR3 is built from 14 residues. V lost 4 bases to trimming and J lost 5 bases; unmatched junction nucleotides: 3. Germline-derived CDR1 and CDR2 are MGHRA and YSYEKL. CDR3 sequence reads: CASSPGLAGHEQYF. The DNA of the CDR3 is TGCGCCAGCAGCCCGGGACTAGCGGGCCACGAGCAGTACTTC.

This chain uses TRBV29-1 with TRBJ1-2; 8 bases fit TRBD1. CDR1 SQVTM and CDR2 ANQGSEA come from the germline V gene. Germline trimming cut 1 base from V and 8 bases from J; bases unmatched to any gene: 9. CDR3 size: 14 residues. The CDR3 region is CSVEGDRGARGYTF. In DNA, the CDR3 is TGCAGCGTTGAAGGCGACAGGGGAGCAAGGGGCTACACCTTC.

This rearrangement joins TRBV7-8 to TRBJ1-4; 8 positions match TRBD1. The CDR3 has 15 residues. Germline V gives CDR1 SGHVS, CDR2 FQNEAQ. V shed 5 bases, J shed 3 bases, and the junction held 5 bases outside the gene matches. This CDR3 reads CASSRDRGPNEKLFF. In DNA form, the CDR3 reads TGTGCCAGCAGCCGAGACAGGGGACCTAATGAAAAACTGTTTTTT.

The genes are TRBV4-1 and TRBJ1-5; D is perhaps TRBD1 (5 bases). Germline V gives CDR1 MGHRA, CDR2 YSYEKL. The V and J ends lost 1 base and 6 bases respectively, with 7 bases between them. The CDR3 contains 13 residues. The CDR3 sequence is CASSQGRGQPQHF. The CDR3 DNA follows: TGCGCCAGCAGCCAAGGGAGGGGTCAGCCCCAGCATTTT.

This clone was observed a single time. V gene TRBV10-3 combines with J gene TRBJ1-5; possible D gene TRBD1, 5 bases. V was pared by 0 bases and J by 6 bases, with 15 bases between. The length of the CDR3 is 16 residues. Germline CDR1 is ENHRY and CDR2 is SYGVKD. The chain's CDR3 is CAISESREGFRQPQHF. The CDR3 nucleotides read TGTGCCATCAGTGAGTCGAGGGAGGGGTTTCGTCAGCCCCAGCATTTT.